This T cell receptor (beta chain) was recorded in a study of shared clonotypes between healthy human individuals. Libraries were prepared by immunoSEQ multiplex PCR; TCRdb keeps only in-frame clonotypes and omits some of them. Among roughly 640,000 clones listed, approximately 79% were seen once. Every one of the donors was a Caucasian adult that lived in Nashville, Tennessee. This clone was seen once. The TCR sequence derives from a woman between 25 and 40 years old in good health. The sample was memory CD4+ T cells sorted from blood. Subset: CD45RA-negative fraction.

CDR3 in DNA: TGTGCCAGTAGTATATACACTAGTTCTGGGGCCAACGTCCTGACTTTC. Translated, it gives CASSIYTSSGANVLTF. The genes are TRBV19 and TRBJ2-6; a weak D match, TRBD2 (5 bases). The CDR3 consists of 16 residues. V was shortened by 2 bases and J by 1 base, with 9 bases between the two germline ends. Looked up from germline, CDR1 is LNHDA and CDR2 is SQIVND (reference sequence). Supplemented by reference TRBV19 and TRBJ2-6, the full variable domain reads DGGITQSPKYLFRKEGQNVTLSCEQNLNHDAMYWYRQDPGQGLRLIYYSQIVNDFQKGDIAEGYSVSREKKESFPLTVTSAQKNPTAFYLCASSIYTSSGANVLTFGAGSRLTVL.